This T cell receptor (beta chain) was identified in a study of T cell responses to AZD1222 COVID-19 vaccine. The protocol was immunoSEQ multiplex PCR, while the TCRdb copy is restricted to in-frame clones and leaves out a portion. The sample shows 160,000 or so clones, roughly 94% of them seen only once. Germline V lookup: CDR1 SGHRS, CDR2 YFSETQ. This CDR3 spans 15 amino acids. The ends were cut back, 4 bases at V and 1 base at J, with 12 bases in the middle. This sequence originates from an adult in good health. The input for sequencing was peripheral blood, taken on day 0 of MenACWY control vaccination. The chain couples TRBV5-1 to TRBJ1-5; no firm D call. The CDR3 coding sequence is TGCGCCAGCAGCCCCGGAGGGCCAAGCAATCAGCCCCAGCATTTT. Its protein product is CASSPGGPSNQPQHF.